This T cell receptor (beta chain) was captured by sequencing in a study of T cell responses to AZD1222 COVID-19 vaccine. The protocol was immunoSEQ multiplex PCR, while the TCRdb copy is restricted to in-frame clones and leaves out a portion. In the table there are some 45,000 clones, about 90% of which are singletons. This clone has a handful of counts. The sequencing here drew on peripheral blood, taken 28 days after the second AZD1222 dose. The sequence was obtained from an adult who received the AZD1222 COVID-19 vaccine.

In DNA form, the CDR3 reads TGTGCCAGCAGTGAAGCGGGTTATGAGCAGTTCTTC. Translation gives CASSEAGYEQFF. This chain connects TRBV2 to TRBJ2-1; D not resolved. Trimming pared 0 bases from V and 8 bases from J, leaving 5 bases between. The CDR3 covers 12 residues. Germline-derived CDR1 and CDR2 are SNHLY and FYNNEI.